Detailed here is one TCR beta chain. The antigen remains unidentified. The data were obtained in a study of cytomegalovirus exposure and HLA in healthy donors. As for the study in general: Researchers previously reported finding roughly 120 million unique TCR beta sequences from some 180 million T cells. A preliminary data release comprised about 85 million unique TCRs obtained from HLA-typed donors. Whole-study findings and limits: In a later analysis, a missense DCLRE1C variant was linked to TCR beta V- and J-gene trimming.

With 60 Vbeta and 13 Jbeta primers, the PCR was carried out. Original handling: Per a later analysis, the number of unique TCR beta chains was about 80 million, of which about 11 million were shared. Only in-frame clones appear in the TCRdb table, and some are missing; sequencing was by immunoSEQ multiplex PCR. V and J calls and clone size come straight from that table; D and trimming were deduced from the DNA. The sample has some 150,000 clones, around 84% seen once; the top ten hold 2.5% to 3.5%. Losses at the gene ends were 1 base for V and 9 bases for J; bases not matched to a gene: 12. Germline CDR1 SGHTA, CDR2 FQGNSA. The CDR3 has 16 amino acids.

Sequenced: PBMCs. V usage is TRBV7-2 and J usage is TRBJ2-3; TRBD2 matches at 8 bases. This clonotype was obtained from a man between 40 and 49 years old in good health and CMV-seropositive. DNA of the CDR3: TGTGCCAGCAGCTTAGGGCCTAGCGGGCCCGCCGAAACGCAGTATTTT. As protein: CASSLGPSGPAETQYF.